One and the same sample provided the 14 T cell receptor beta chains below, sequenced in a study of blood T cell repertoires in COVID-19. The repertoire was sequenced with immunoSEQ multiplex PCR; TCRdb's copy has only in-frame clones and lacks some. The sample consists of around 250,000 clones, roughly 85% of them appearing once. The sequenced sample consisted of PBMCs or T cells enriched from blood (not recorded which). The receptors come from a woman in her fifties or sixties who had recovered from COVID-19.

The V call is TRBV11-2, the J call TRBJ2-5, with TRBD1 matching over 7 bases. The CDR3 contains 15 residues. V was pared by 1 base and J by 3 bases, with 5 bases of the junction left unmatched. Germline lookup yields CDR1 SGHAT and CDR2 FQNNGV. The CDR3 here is CASSLVSTGEETQYF. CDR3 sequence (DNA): TGTGCCAGCAGCTTAGTATCAACAGGGGAAGAGACCCAGTACTTC.

The CDR3 region is CASSLGPEETQYF. CDR3 in DNA: TGTGCCAGCAGTTTAGGGCCTGAAGAGACCCAGTACTTC. The chain links TRBV27 to TRBJ2-5; no reliable D call. The CDR3 is 13 amino acids. Germline V gene lookup returns CDR1 MNHEY and CDR2 SMNVEV (reference sequence). Deletions cut 2 bases from V and 3 bases from J, with 7 bases between.

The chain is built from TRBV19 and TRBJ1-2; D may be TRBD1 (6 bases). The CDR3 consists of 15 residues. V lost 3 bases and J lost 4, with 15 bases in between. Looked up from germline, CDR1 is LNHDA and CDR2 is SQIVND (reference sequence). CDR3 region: CASSISGGRGYGYTF. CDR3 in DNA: TGTGCCAGTAGTATTTCGGGTGGCAGGGGCTATGGCTACACCTTC. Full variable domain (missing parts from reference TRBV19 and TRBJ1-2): DGGITQSPKYLFRKEGQNVTLSCEQNLNHDAMYWYRQDPGQGLRLIYYSQIVNDFQKGDIAEGYSVSREKKESFPLTVTSAQKNPTAFYLCASSISGGRGYGYTFGSGTRLTVV.

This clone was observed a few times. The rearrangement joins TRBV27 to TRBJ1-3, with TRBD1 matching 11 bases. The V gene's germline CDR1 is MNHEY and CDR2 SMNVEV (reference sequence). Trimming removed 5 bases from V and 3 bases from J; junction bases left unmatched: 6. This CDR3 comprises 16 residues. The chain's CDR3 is CASSPGQGVGGNTIYF. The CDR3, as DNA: TGTGCCAGCAGTCCGGGACAGGGGGTGGGTGGAAACACCATATATTTT.

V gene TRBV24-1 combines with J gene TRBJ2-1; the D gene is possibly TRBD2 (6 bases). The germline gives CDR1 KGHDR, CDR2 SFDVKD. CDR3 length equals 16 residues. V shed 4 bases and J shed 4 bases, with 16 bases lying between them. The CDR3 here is CATSDPGARGYNEQFF. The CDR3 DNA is TGTGCCACCAGTGACCCTGGGGCGCGGGGATACAATGAGCAGTTCTTC.

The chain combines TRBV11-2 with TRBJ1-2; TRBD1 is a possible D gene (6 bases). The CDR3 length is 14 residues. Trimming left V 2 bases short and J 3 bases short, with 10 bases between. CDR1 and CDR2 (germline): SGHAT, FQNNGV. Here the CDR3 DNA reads TGTGCCAGCAGCTTACCACAGGGAGACTATGGCTACACCTTC. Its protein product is CASSLPQGDYGYTF.

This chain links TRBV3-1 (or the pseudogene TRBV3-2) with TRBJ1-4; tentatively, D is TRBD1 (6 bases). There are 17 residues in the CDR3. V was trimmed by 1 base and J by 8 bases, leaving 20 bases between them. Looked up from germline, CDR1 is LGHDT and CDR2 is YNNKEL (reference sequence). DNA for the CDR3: TGTGCCAGCAGCCAAGCTGGCCTTCTCAGGGGAGGGGAAAAACTGTTTTTT. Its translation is CASSQAGLLRGGEKLFF.

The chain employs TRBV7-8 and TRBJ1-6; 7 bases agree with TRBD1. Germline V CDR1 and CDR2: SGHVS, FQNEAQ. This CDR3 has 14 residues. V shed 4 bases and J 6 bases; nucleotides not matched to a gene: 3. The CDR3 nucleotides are TGTGCCAGCAGCTCACAGGGGAGTAATTCACCCCTCCACTTT. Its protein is CASSSQGSNSPLHF.

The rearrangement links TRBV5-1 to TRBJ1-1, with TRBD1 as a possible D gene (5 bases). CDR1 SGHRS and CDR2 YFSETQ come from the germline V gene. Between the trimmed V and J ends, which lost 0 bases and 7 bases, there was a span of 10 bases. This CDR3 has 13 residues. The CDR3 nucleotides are TGCGCCAGCAGCTTGGAGCAGGGCTTTGAAGCTTTCTTT. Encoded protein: CASSLEQGFEAFF.

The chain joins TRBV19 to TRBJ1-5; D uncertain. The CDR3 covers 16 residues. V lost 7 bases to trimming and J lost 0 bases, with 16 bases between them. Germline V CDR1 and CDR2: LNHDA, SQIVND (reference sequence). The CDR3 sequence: CASTASVGDSNQPQHF. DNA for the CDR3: TGTGCCAGTACAGCTTCGGTAGGAGATAGCAATCAGCCCCAGCATTTT.

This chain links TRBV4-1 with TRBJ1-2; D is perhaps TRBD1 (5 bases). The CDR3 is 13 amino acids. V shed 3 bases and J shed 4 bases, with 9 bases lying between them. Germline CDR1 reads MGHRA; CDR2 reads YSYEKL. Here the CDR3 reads CASSQDTIYGYTF. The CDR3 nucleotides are TGCGCCAGCAGCCAGGACACAATCTATGGCTACACCTTC.

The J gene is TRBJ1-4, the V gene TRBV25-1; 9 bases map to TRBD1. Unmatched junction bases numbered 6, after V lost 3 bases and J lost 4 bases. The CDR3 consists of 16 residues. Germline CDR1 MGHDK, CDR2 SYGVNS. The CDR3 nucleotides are TGTGCCAGCAGTGACCTCGGACAGGGGAATAATGAAAAACTGTTTTTT. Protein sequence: CASSDLGQGNNEKLFF.

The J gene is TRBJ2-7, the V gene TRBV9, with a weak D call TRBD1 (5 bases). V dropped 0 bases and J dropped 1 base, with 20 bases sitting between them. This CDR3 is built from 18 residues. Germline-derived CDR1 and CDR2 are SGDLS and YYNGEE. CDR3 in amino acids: CASSVVGANHPRSYEQYF. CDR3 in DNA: TGTGCCAGCAGCGTAGTAGGGGCGAATCACCCTCGGTCCTACGAGCAGTACTTC. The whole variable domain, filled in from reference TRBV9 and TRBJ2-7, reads DSGVTQTPKHLITATGQRVTLRCSPRSGDLSVYWYQQSLDQGLQFLIQYYNGEERAKGNILERFSAQQFPDLHSELNLSSLELGDSALYFCASSVVGANHPRSYEQYFGPGTRLTVT.

This chain's CDR3 is CASGTADSGNTIYF. DNA for the CDR3: TGTGCCAGCGGAACAGCCGACTCTGGAAACACCATATATTTT. The chain recombines TRBV2 with TRBJ1-3, with D uncertain. The V end was cut by 8 bases, the J end by 0 bases, with 11 bases between. The CDR3 is 14 amino acids. Germline CDR1 SNHLY, CDR2 FYNNEI.